What follows are 27 T cell receptor beta chains derived from one specimen sequenced in a study of T-cell memory formation after mild COVID-19 (dated by TCRdb to the early 2020s). The library was produced with 5' RACE. The sequencing machine was an Illumina NovaSeq 6000. The public reads were quality trimmed at Q25 with fastp and then assembled into clones with MiXCR by TCRdb, keeping productive beta chains. Each record represents a unique CDR3 protein, reported with the most common genes and DNA among its rows. The sample data list about 180,000 distinct CDR3 sequences, and roughly 17% of these were observed just once. Clones ranked in the top ten supply about 1.9% of the sample. The specimen was PBMCs or a T cell subset sorted from them (not recorded which). These receptor sequences come from an adult woman who had mild COVID-19 (a few samples of this study predate the infection). The sample titles of this study are shuffled in the database, so cell type and time point are left out; the donor was told from shared clones.

This clonotype was detected only a few times. The chain combines TRBV20-1 with TRBJ1-5, with TRBD1 as a possible D gene (5 bases). There are 15 residues in the CDR3. Germline CDR1 DFQATT, CDR2 SNEGSKA (reference sequence). V lost 5 bases, J lost 5 bases, and 19 bases lay in between. CDR3 amino acids: CSASKGTAVDQPQHF. In DNA form, the CDR3 reads TGCAGTGCTTCCAAAGGGACGGCCGTGGATCAGCCCCAGCATTTT.

This clonotype was seen a single time. V and J are TRBV20-1 and TRBJ2-7, with TRBD1 matching over 7 bases. The CDR3 has 12 residues. Germline lookup yields CDR1 DFQATT and CDR2 SNEGSKA (reference sequence). The CDR3 DNA follows: TGCAGGGGTTCTAGGGACAGCTACGAGCAGTACTTC. Protein: CRGSRDSYEQYF.

This clonotype showed up just a few times. The chain employs TRBV6-4 and TRBJ2-1; 11 bases line up with TRBD2. Germline assignment: CDR1 MRHNA and CDR2 SNTAGT. The CDR3 length is 13 residues. V was clipped by 10 bases and J by 4 bases; unmatched bases: 3. The CDR3 bases are TGTGCCAAACTAGCGGGAGTATACAATGAGCAGTTCTTC. Protein sequence: CAKLAGVYNEQFF.

In its sample, this clonotype was seen a few times. This chain uses TRBV6-1 with TRBJ1-1, with 7 bases aligning to TRBD1. The CDR3 is 14 amino acids. Trimming took 8 bases from V and 5 from J; bases not matched to a gene: 11. Germline CDR1 is MNHNS and CDR2 is SASEGT. The CDR3, as DNA: TGTGCCAGCTATAGACAACAGGGGATTACTGAAGCTTTCTTT. The encoded protein is CASYRQQGITEAFF.

This clonotype was observed many times. The rearrangement joins TRBV5-1 to TRBJ2-3, with unresolved D. The CDR3 runs to 13 residues. V lost 5 bases and J 5 bases, leaving 12 bases between the germline ends. Germline CDR1 and CDR2: SGHRS and YFSETQ. As DNA, the CDR3 is TGCGCCAGCAGGACGGACGCAGGAGATACGCAGTATTTT. This translates into CASRTDAGDTQYF. The variable domain in full, completed from reference TRBV5-1 and TRBJ2-3, reads KAGVTQTPRYLIKTRGQQVTLSCSPISGHRSVSWYQQTPGQGLQFLFEYFSETQRNKGNFPGRFSGRQFSNSRSEMNVSTLELGDSALYLCASRTDAGDTQYFGPGTRLTVL.

The chain links TRBV6-5 to TRBJ1-4; D is unresolved. Trimming stripped 3 bases from V and 5 bases from J, with 10 bases between. There are 14 residues in the CDR3. Germline V CDR1 and CDR2: MNHEY, SVGAGI. The CDR3 is CASSYQARNEKLFF. DNA for the CDR3: TGTGCCAGCAGTTATCAGGCCCGGAATGAAAAACTGTTTTTT.

This clonotype was seen repeatedly, ten times or more. The V gene is TRBV29-1, the J gene TRBJ1-2, with a tentative D call TRBD1 (6 bases). The CDR3 has 14 amino acids. Germline V gene lookup returns CDR1 SQVTM and CDR2 ANQGSEA. V gave up 6 bases and J gave up 0 bases, with 14 bases separating them. CDR3 nucleotide sequence: TGCAGCGTGGGGGCCAGGGGAACTAACTATGGCTACACCTTC. Translating gives CSVGARGTNYGYTF.

This clonotype appeared many times. The chain carries TRBV29-1 and TRBJ2-5; D is perhaps TRBD1 or TRBD2 (5 bases each). Trimming removed 6 bases at V and 5 bases at J, with 10 bases between. The germline V gene encodes CDR1 SQVTM and CDR2 ANQGSEA. The CDR3 is 11 amino acids. DNA for the CDR3: TGCAGCGTACGACAGCGGGAGACCCAGTACTTC. It codes for CSVRQRETQYF. Looking up the rest from reference TRBV29-1 and TRBJ2-5 gives the full variable domain: SAVISQKPSRDICQRGTSLTIQCQVDSQVTMMFWYRQQPGQSLTLIATANQGSEATYESGFVIDKFPISRPNLTFSTLTVSNMSPEDSSIYLCSVRQRETQYFGPGTRLLVL.

In this sample, this clonotype turned up a few times. V and J are TRBV6-5 and TRBJ1-1; TRBD1 is a possible D gene (6 bases). The V and J ends lost 6 bases and 10 bases respectively, with 18 bases between them. The CDR3 has 13 amino acids. Per germline, CDR1 MNHEY and CDR2 SVGAGI. CDR3 amino acids: CASSRTDRSLAFF. The CDR3 nucleotides read TGTGCCAGCAGCCGAACCGACAGGTCCTTAGCTTTCTTT.

This sequence joins TRBV12-3 or TRBV12-4 and TRBJ2-1, with 7 bases aligning to TRBD2. V lost 3 bases and J lost 9; bases outside the gene matches: 5. The CDR3 has 13 amino acids. CDR3 DNA: TGTGCCAGCAGTTTGGGACTAAAGGGTGAGCAGTTCTTC. Encoded protein: CASSLGLKGEQFF.

The rearrangement uses TRBV6-5 and TRBJ2-5; D not certain. The CDR3 extends over 13 amino acids. V lost 6 bases to trimming and J lost 5 bases, with 13 bases between them. The V gene's germline CDR1 is MNHEY and CDR2 SVGAGI. The CDR3 loop reads CASRKTVSETQYF. As DNA, the CDR3 is TGTGCCAGCAGGAAAACAGTGTCGGAGACCCAGTACTTC.

Worth noting for this clonotype: A much bigger clone sits one base away, suggesting this may be a read error. The chain recombines TRBV7-3 with TRBJ2-1; D is uncertain. The CDR3 has 12 amino acids. Between the trimmed V and J ends, which lost 4 bases and 7 bases, there was a span of 8 bases. Per the germline V gene, CDR1 is SGHTA and CDR2 is FQGTGA. This chain's CDR3 is CASSSGGNEQFF. The CDR3 DNA is TGTGCCAGCAGCTCCGGTGGGAATGAGCAGTTCTTC.

This clonotype was seen a few times. V gene TRBV7-2 combines with J gene TRBJ1-1; D possibly corresponds to TRBD1 (5 bases). CDR1 and CDR2 (germline): SGHTA, FQGNSA. This CDR3 contains 15 residues. V lost 1 base to trimming and J lost 7 bases, with 16 bases between them. DNA of the CDR3: TGTGCCAGCAGCTTAGACGGGGCCGGGCTGGGTGAAGCTTTCTTT. This encodes CASSLDGAGLGEAFF.

This sequence joins TRBV5-1 and TRBJ2-7; D gene uncertain. Germline CDR1 is SGHRS and CDR2 is YFSETQ. The CDR3 length is 18 residues. The V gene lost 3 bases and the J gene lost 0 bases, with 22 bases spanning the gap. This chain's CDR3 is CASSSQPPPVPSSYEQYF. CDR3 sequence (DNA): TGCGCCAGCAGCTCCCAGCCTCCGCCAGTTCCGAGCTCCTACGAGCAGTACTTC.

This clonotype occurred many times. The chain recombines TRBV7-2 with TRBJ2-3; tentative D call: TRBD2 (6 bases). The CDR3 sequence is 16 residues long. Germline lookup yields CDR1 SGHTA and CDR2 FQGNSA. Trimming left V 2 bases short and J 1 base short, with 13 bases between. CDR3 bases: TGTGCCAGCAGCTTAACCTGGACTACCCGCACAGATACGCAGTATTTT. Translating it yields CASSLTWTTRTDTQYF.

This clonotype has only a few counts. CDR3 sequence: CASSSLLAGATEQFF. DNA of the CDR3: TGTGCCAGCAGCTCCCTACTAGCGGGAGCAACCGAGCAGTTCTTC. V and J are TRBV6-2 or TRBV6-3 and TRBJ2-1, with 11 positions matching TRBD2. Losses at the gene ends were 6 bases for V and 10 bases for J; bases not matched to a gene: 11. CDR3 size: 15 residues. Per the germline V gene, CDR1 is MNHEY and CDR2 is SVGEGT.

This clonotype was recorded a few times. This chain connects TRBV7-6 to TRBJ2-2; 7 positions match TRBD2. The CDR3 consists of 15 residues. The V gene end was trimmed by 2 bases and the J gene end by 3 bases; junction bases not matched to a gene: 3. Germline assignment: CDR1 SGHVS and CDR2 FNYEAQ. CDR3 sequence reads: CASSLMGGDTGELFF. The DNA for the CDR3 is TGTGCCAGCAGCTTAATGGGGGGGGACACCGGGGAGCTGTTTTTT.

This clonotype was seen more than once but under ten times. J is TRBJ1-3 and V is TRBV20-1, with 7 bases that match TRBD1. J was trimmed by 0 bases and V by 6 bases; bases with no gene match: 5. The germline V gene has CDR1 DFQATT and CDR2 SNEGSKA (reference sequence). The CDR3 length is 14 residues. Here the CDR3 DNA reads TGCAGTGCCTCCGGGACAGCCTCTGGAAACACCATATATTTT. As protein: CSASGTASGNTIYF.

This chain uses TRBV12-3 or TRBV12-4 with TRBJ1-1, with D perhaps TRBD1 (5 bases). This CDR3 is 20 amino acids long. V lost 3 bases, J lost 5 bases, and 31 bases lay in between. CDR3 sequence (DNA): TGTGCCAGCAGTTTCGGGGCCTTTTTTAAGCCGAGACTCGGTGGGACTGAAGCTTTCTTT. It is translated as CASSFGAFFKPRLGGTEAFF.

This rearrangement joins TRBV10-3 to TRBJ1-2; D not certain. V lost 10 bases to trimming and J lost 2 bases, with 11 bases between them. This CDR3 contains 12 residues. Germline CDR1 ENHRY, CDR2 SYGVKD. CDR3 amino acids: CATLDGNYGYTF. The CDR3 region has the DNA TGTGCCACCCTAGACGGGAACTATGGCTACACCTTC.

Turning to this clonotype: A much more abundant neighbour one base away suggests this may be a read error. The genes are TRBV5-1 and TRBJ2-1; the D call may be TRBD1 or TRBD2 (6 bases each). The CDR3 extends over 15 amino acids. CDR1 and CDR2 (germline): SGHRS, YFSETQ. The V end was cut by 0 bases, the J end by 0 bases, with 7 bases between. CDR3 nucleotides: TGCGCCAGCAGCTTGGAGGGGGGCTCCTACAATGAGCAGTTCTTC. It specifies CASSLEGGSYNEQFF.

This clonotype turned up a few times. The rearrangement uses TRBV24-1 and TRBJ2-5, with a possible D match to TRBD2 (7 bases). The V end lost 6 bases, the J end lost 5 bases, and 18 bases lay between the germline ends. Germline lookup yields CDR1 KGHDR and CDR2 SFDVKD. The CDR3 loop spans 15 amino acids. As DNA, the CDR3 is TGTGCCACCAGTCTCCTACAGGGAGGGGCGGAGACCCAGTACTTC. Translating it yields CATSLLQGGAETQYF.

The V call is TRBV3-1, the J call TRBJ1-2; 7 bases are a match to TRBD1. The germline gives CDR1 LGHDT, CDR2 YNNKEL (reference sequence). V shed 4 bases and J 8 bases; nucleotides not matched to a gene: 7. The CDR3 covers 13 residues. The chain's CDR3 is CASSRRQGEGYTF. In DNA form, the CDR3 reads TGTGCCAGCAGCCGTCGGCAGGGGGAGGGCTACACCTTC.

This clonotype was counted between two and nine times. V usage is TRBV27 and J usage is TRBJ1-2, with D maybe TRBD1 (6 bases). From germline, CDR1 is MNHEY and CDR2 SMNVEV (reference sequence). The CDR3 length is 14 residues. Trimming left V 6 bases short and J 3 bases short, with 14 bases between. The CDR3 here is CASRNRGGDYGYTF. CDR3 DNA sequence: TGTGCCAGCAGAAACAGAGGGGGAGACTATGGCTACACCTTC.

This clonotype was observed a few times. The junction does not match germline at one end; this may be a read error. The chain employs TRBV6-5 and TRBJ2-7; TRBD1 matches 7 bases. This CDR3 region has 15 residues. Germline V gene sequence: CDR1 MNHEY, CDR2 SVGAGI. The CDR3 spells CASSYRMDRSSEQYF. In DNA, the CDR3 is TGTGCCAGCAGTTACCGGATGGACAGGTCCTCCGAGCAGTACTTC.

This clonotype has more than one count but fewer than ten. The chain combines TRBV5-1 with TRBJ2-7; D possibly corresponds to TRBD1 (5 bases). Germline V gene sequence: CDR1 SGHRS, CDR2 YFSETQ. V was trimmed by 1 base and J by 2 bases, leaving 7 bases between them. The CDR3 has 13 amino acids. The CDR3 here is CASSLWGTYEQYF. Here the CDR3 DNA reads TGCGCCAGCAGCTTGTGGGGCACCTACGAGCAGTACTTC.

The chain combines TRBV5-1 with TRBJ1-1; 9 bases line up with TRBD1. Germline V gives CDR1 SGHRS, CDR2 YFSETQ. This CDR3 is built from 15 residues. V dropped 4 bases and J dropped 1; count of bases not matched to a gene: 5. The CDR3 bases are TGCGCCAGCAGCCCTGGGACAGGGACGAACACTGAAGCTTTCTTT. This translates into CASSPGTGTNTEAFF.